A single sample is the source of the 21 T cell receptor beta chains below, sequenced in a study of shared clonotypes between healthy human individuals. Assay: immunoSEQ multiplex PCR; the TCRdb copy retains only in-frame clones and omits some. The sample holds 2 million to 2.5 million clones, roughly 93% seen once. The sequenced sample consisted of naive CD4+ T cells from PBMCs. Subset indicated: CD45RA+ positively selected. The receptors here all came from a man between 18 and 35 years old in good health. Some clones in this sample may be carry-over from other donors' samples.

As to this clone: In the same sample, other DNA sequences code for this CDR3. The chain is built from TRBV5-1 and TRBJ1-2, with D uncertain. The CDR3 runs to 13 residues. Trimming pared 0 bases from V and 4 bases from J, leaving 7 bases between. Germline CDR1 reads SGHRS; CDR2 reads YFSETQ. As DNA, the CDR3 is TGCGCCAGCAGCTTGGCCCCATCCTATGGCTACACCTTC. Protein product: CASSLAPSYGYTF. The full variable domain, its missing parts supplied by reference TRBV5-1 and TRBJ1-2, is KAGVTQTPRYLIKTRGQQVTLSCSPISGHRSVSWYQQTPGQGLQFLFEYFSETQRNKGNFPGRFSGRQFSNSRSEMNVSTLELGDSALYLCASSLAPSYGYTFGSGTRLTVV.

For this clone: This CDR3 is also generated by other DNA sequences in the sample. The V and J genes are TRBV5-1 and TRBJ1-1; D uncertain. Germline V gives CDR1 SGHRS, CDR2 YFSETQ. The CDR3 runs 14 residues. Trimming removed 2 bases at V and 0 bases at J, with 8 bases between. CDR3 nucleotides: TGCGCCAGCAGCTTAGGACGGTTGAACACTGAAGCTTTCTTT. This sequence encodes CASSLGRLNTEAFF.

This chain uses TRBV7-6 with TRBJ2-1; D ambiguous. The CDR3 sequence is 16 residues long. Germline loops: CDR1 SGHVS, CDR2 FNYEAQ. Trimming pared 1 base from V and 0 bases from J, leaving 10 bases between. The CDR3 bases are TGTGCCAGCAGCTTAGTCGATCGACGCTCCTACAATGAGCAGTTCTTC. Translating it yields CASSLVDRRSYNEQFF.

This sequence joins TRBV27 and TRBJ1-1; D might be TRBD1 (5 bases). Germline loops: CDR1 MNHEY, CDR2 SMNVEV (reference sequence). Trimming shortened V by 4 bases and J by 5 bases, and 20 bases separated the two germline ends. The CDR3 runs to 16 residues. CDR3 sequence: CASSWWQGVGKTEAFF. The CDR3 DNA is TGTGCCAGCAGTTGGTGGCAGGGAGTGGGGAAAACTGAAGCTTTCTTT.

The chain has TRBV7-2 and TRBJ1-5; D call uncertain. Germline lookup yields CDR1 SGHTA and CDR2 FQGNSA. The germline V and J ends were trimmed by 5 bases and 9 bases, with 14 bases remaining between them. The CDR3 is made up of 13 amino acids. CDR3 sequence (DNA): TGTGCCAGCAGCCGGAGACATGTCTGGCCCCAGCATTTT. Encoded protein: CASSRRHVWPQHF. The entire variable domain, with the rest obtained from reference TRBV7-2 and TRBJ1-5, is as follows: GAGVSQSPSNKVTEKGKDVELRCDPISGHTALYWYRQSLGQGLEFLIYFQGNSAPDKSGLPSDRFSAERTGGSVSTLTIQRTQQEDSAVYLCASSRRHVWPQHFGDGTRLSIL.

This clone was picked up a small number of times. V is TRBV7-9 and J is TRBJ1-5; D is uncertain. This CDR3 has 13 residues. Germline values: CDR1 SEHNR, CDR2 FQNEAQ (reference sequence). CDR3 in DNA: TGTGCAACTAGCCGGGGTAGCAATCAGCCCCAGCATTTT. It specifies CATSRGSNQPQHF.

J is TRBJ2-5 and V is TRBV25-1; TRBD2 is a possible D gene (5 bases). Trimming stripped 3 bases from V and 1 base from J, with 9 bases between. The germline V gene has CDR1 MGHDK and CDR2 SYGVNS. CDR3 length: 14 amino acids. CDR3 in amino acids: CASSDPGTQETQYF. The CDR3 DNA reads as TGTGCCAGCAGTGACCCGGGAACCCAAGAGACCCAGTACTTC.

This clone was picked up one time. CDR3 sequence reads: CASSRISLAGGEQFF. The CDR3 bases are TGCGCCAGCAGCCGCATATCCCTAGCGGGAGGTGAGCAGTTCTTC. The chain uses TRBV4-3 and TRBJ2-1; the match to TRBD2 covers 11 bases. CDR1 is LGHNA, CDR2 YSLEER, per germline. Trimming removed 4 bases from V and 9 bases from J; junction bases left unmatched: 8. The CDR3 has 15 amino acids.

As to this clone: The junction departs from germline at one end; a sequencing error may be responsible. The chain is built from TRBV6-5 and TRBJ2-7, with TRBD1 matching over 7 bases. CDR1 is MNHEY and CDR2 is SVGAGI in the germline V gene. This CDR3 has 15 amino acids. CDR3 DNA: TGTACCAGCAGCGATACAGGGGTTTCTCGCTACGAGCAGTACTTC. Translation: CTSSDTGVSRYEQYF.

The chain links TRBV7-3 to TRBJ2-1, with D possibly TRBD2 on 6 matching bases. V gave up 10 bases and J gave up 8 bases, with 18 bases separating them. CDR3 length equals 13 residues. Germline assignment: CDR1 SGHTA and CDR2 FQGTGA. In nucleotides, the CDR3 is TGTGCCACCCAGGACTACCCTAGGGATGAGCAGTTCTTC. This codes for CATQDYPRDEQFF.

V gene TRBV28 combines with J gene TRBJ1-3, with a tentative D call TRBD1 (6 bases). V lost 2 bases, J lost 1 base, and 12 bases lay in between. Germline lookup yields CDR1 MDHEN and CDR2 SYDVKM. The CDR3 covers 16 residues. The CDR3 nucleotides read TGTGCCAGCAGTTTAGCTCAGGGGAGTTCTGGAAACACCATATATTTT. Protein: CASSLAQGSSGNTIYF.

The chain employs TRBV5-6 and TRBJ2-3; D is possibly TRBD1 (8 bases). Germline-derived CDR1 and CDR2 are SGHDT and YYEEEE. V gave up 2 bases and J gave up 8 bases, with 18 bases separating them. CDR3 size: 15 residues. The CDR3 here is CASSLPGQGGGTQYF. CDR3 bases: TGTGCCAGCAGCTTACCCGGACAGGGAGGGGGTACGCAGTATTTT.

The V call is TRBV7-2, the J call TRBJ2-5; D gene uncertain. The CDR3 length is 11 residues. CDR1 and CDR2 from the germline V gene are SGHTA and FQGNSA. The germline V and J ends were trimmed by 6 bases and 5 bases, with 7 bases remaining between them. CDR3 DNA: TGTGCCAGCAGGTCCCGGGAGACCCAGTACTTC. Translated, it gives CASRSRETQYF.

This clone was counted once. The chain uses TRBV6-1 and TRBJ2-1, with a weak D call TRBD2 (6 bases). The CDR3 is 19 amino acids. Germline CDR1 is MNHNS and CDR2 is SASEGT. V was trimmed by 2 bases and J by 4 bases, leaving 24 bases between them. CDR3 region: CASSELIPVPGALYNEQFF. The DNA of the CDR3 is TGTGCCAGCAGTGAATTAATCCCGGTCCCGGGAGCGCTTTACAATGAGCAGTTCTTC.

The table lists this clone with a count of one. The rearrangement uses TRBV7-9 and TRBJ2-3; D ambiguous. V was trimmed by 1 base and J by 1 base, leaving 9 bases between them. The CDR3 has 15 residues. Germline CDR1 and CDR2: SEHNR and FQNEAQ (reference sequence). CDR3 protein: CASSLGLRRTDTQYF. The DNA for the CDR3 is TGTGCCAGCAGCTTAGGGCTGAGGCGCACAGATACGCAGTATTTT. The full variable domain, completed using reference TRBV7-9 and TRBJ2-3, is DTGVSQNPRHKITKRGQNVTFRCDPISEHNRLYWYRQTLGQGPEFLTYFQNEAQLEKSRLLSDRFSAERPKGSFSTLEIQRTEQGDSAMYLCASSLGLRRTDTQYFGPGTRLTVL.

This clone occurred a few times. V gene TRBV5-5 combines with J gene TRBJ1-2; D is unclear. The CDR3 covers 15 residues. CDR1 SGHKS and CDR2 YYEKEE come from the germline V gene (reference sequence). The V and J ends lost 0 bases and 0 bases respectively, with 9 bases between them. The CDR3 bases are TGTGCCAGCAGCTTGGCTCCGGAGTCTAACTATGGCTACACCTTC. It codes for CASSLAPESNYGYTF.

The chain combines TRBV7-3 with TRBJ2-1; 8 nucleotides align to TRBD1. The CDR3 runs to 12 residues. Germline V gene sequence: CDR1 SGHTA, CDR2 FQGTGA. J lost 10 bases, V lost 5 bases, and 4 bases had no gene match. Here the CDR3 reads CASSVHRGEQFF. In DNA, the CDR3 is TGTGCCAGCAGCGTCCACAGGGGGGAGCAGTTCTTC.

This sequence joins TRBV28 and TRBJ2-7; 10 nucleotides line up with TRBD1. CDR3 length: 16 residues. Germline assignment: CDR1 MDHEN and CDR2 SYDVKM. V trimming: 6 bases; J trimming: 5 bases; junction bases outside the gene matches: 13. CDR3 residues: CASSVRPGQGRDEQYF. The CDR3, as DNA: TGTGCCAGCAGCGTGCGACCGGGACAGGGGAGAGACGAGCAGTACTTC.

V and J are TRBV7-8 and TRBJ1-3; D uncertain. The CDR3 covers 15 residues. Trimming shortened V by 3 bases and J by 1 base, and 10 bases separated the two germline ends. Germline V gene lookup returns CDR1 SGHVS and CDR2 FQNEAQ. The DNA of the CDR3 is TGTGCCAGCAGCTTTTTCAGTCCATCTGGAAACACCATATATTTT. Protein: CASSFFSPSGNTIYF.

The gene calls are TRBV9 and TRBJ2-3; D uncertain. V lost 3 bases and J 3 bases, leaving 17 bases between the germline ends. This CDR3 has 16 residues. Germline V gene lookup returns CDR1 SGDLS and CDR2 YYNGEE. This CDR3 is CASSGGVPAWTDTQYF. CDR3 nucleotide sequence: TGTGCCAGCAGCGGAGGAGTGCCGGCTTGGACAGATACGCAGTATTTT. Looking up the rest from reference TRBV9 and TRBJ2-3 gives the full variable domain: DSGVTQTPKHLITATGQRVTLRCSPRSGDLSVYWYQQSLDQGLQFLIQYYNGEERAKGNILERFSAQQFPDLHSELNLSSLELGDSALYFCASSGGVPAWTDTQYFGPGTRLTVL.

The rearrangement joins TRBV5-4 to TRBJ1-1; perhaps TRBD1 as D (6 bases). V was clipped by 0 bases and J by 7 bases, with 16 bases between them. The V gene's germline CDR1 is SGHNT and CDR2 YYREEE (reference sequence). CDR3 length: 15 amino acids. CDR3 protein: CASSLAPTGFDEAFF. Written as DNA, the CDR3 is TGTGCCAGCAGCTTGGCCCCAACAGGGTTTGATGAAGCTTTCTTT.